This passage covers 31 T cell receptor beta chains from one sample sequenced in a study of neoadjuvant anti-PD-1 for oral cavity cancer. Clones were sequenced by immunoSEQ multiplex PCR, and TCRdb holds only the in-frame ones, with some missing. The sample includes approximately 68,000 clones, about nine tenths of them seen just once. The sample's time point: after neoadjuvant nivolumab, at surgical resection. Material: PBMCs, obtained after nivolumab (anti-PD-1) treatment. All receptors come from a person aged 35-79 years with oral cavity squamous cell carcinoma.

Only one count was recorded for this clone. The chain links TRBV4-2 to TRBJ2-3; D is uncertain. The CDR3 runs 16 residues. The germline gives CDR1 LGHNA, CDR2 YNFKEQ. V lost 1 base to trimming and J lost 0 bases, with 11 bases between them. CDR3 protein: CASSQAQTVSTDTQYF. Here the CDR3 DNA reads TGTGCCAGCAGCCAAGCGCAAACGGTTAGCACAGATACGCAGTATTTT.

V is TRBV19 and J is TRBJ1-2; D is undetermined. CDR1 and CDR2 from the germline V gene are LNHDA and SQIVND (reference sequence). The CDR3 is made up of 14 amino acids. V dropped 3 bases and J dropped 3 bases, with 11 bases sitting between them. In nucleotides, the CDR3 is TGTGCCAGTAGTATTTCTAGCGGCTACTATGGCTACACCTTC. The encoded protein is CASSISSGYYGYTF.

This clone was counted a single time. This chain connects TRBV30 to TRBJ2-4; no clear D gene. Per germline, CDR1 GTSNPN and CDR2 SVGIG (reference sequence). The length of the CDR3 is 14 residues. Trimming cost V 2 bases and J 1 base, with 9 bases left between them. The CDR3: CAWSKARAKNIQYF. The CDR3 nucleotides are TGTGCCTGGAGTAAAGCTAGGGCCAAAAACATTCAGTACTTC.

The V call is TRBV19, the J call TRBJ2-1, with TRBD1 identical over 9 bases. Germline assignment: CDR1 LNHDA and CDR2 SQIVND (reference sequence). The V and J ends lost 7 bases and 3 bases, in that order; junction bases with no gene match: 4. The CDR3 is 14 residues long. CDR3: CASTRQGGYNEQFF. Here the CDR3 DNA reads TGTGCCAGTACCCGACAGGGGGGCTACAATGAGCAGTTCTTC.

The chain couples TRBV27 to TRBJ1-6; 11 bases are a match to TRBD1. V was clipped by 7 bases and J by 9 bases; unmatched bases: 8. The CDR3 is made up of 15 amino acids. Germline CDR1 and CDR2: MNHEY and SMNVEV (reference sequence). CDR3 DNA: TGTGCCAGCACCGGGACAGGGGGGTTTACTTCACCCCTCCACTTT. It yields the protein CASTGTGGFTSPLHF.

This chain links TRBV27 with TRBJ2-1, with D possibly TRBD2 on 5 matching bases. The CDR3 is made up of 15 amino acids. Deletions cut 9 bases from V and 3 bases from J, with 18 bases between. From germline, CDR1 is MNHEY and CDR2 SMNVEV (reference sequence). The CDR3 here is CASHSEGSDYNEQFF. CDR3 in DNA: TGTGCCAGTCACTCCGAGGGATCTGACTACAATGAGCAGTTCTTC.

This chain joins TRBV10-2 and TRBJ1-1; D is possibly TRBD1 (6 bases). V lost 4 bases to trimming and J lost 1 base, with 16 bases between them. Germline CDR1 and CDR2: WSHSY and SAAADI. The CDR3 consists of 16 residues. In DNA form, the CDR3 reads TGCGCCAGCAGTGTCGCCGGGACACCATCGAACACTGAAGCTTTCTTT. Residues: CASSVAGTPSNTEAFF.

This chain joins TRBV7-9 and TRBJ1-1; 10 nucleotides agree with TRBD1. Germline CDR1 SEHNR, CDR2 FQNEAQ (reference sequence). The ends lost 5 bases at V and 5 bases at J; junction bases unmatched: 11. The CDR3 covers 16 residues. CDR3 nucleotide sequence: TGTGCCAGCAGCATCCTGACAGGGGGCGCGGATACTGAAGCTTTCTTT. Protein sequence: CASSILTGGADTEAFF.

V is TRBV28 and J is TRBJ1-1; a weak D match, TRBD1 (5 bases). V lost 5 bases and J 2 bases, leaving 12 bases between the germline ends. The CDR3 is 14 amino acids. Per the germline V gene, CDR1 is MDHEN and CDR2 is SYDVKM. CDR3 amino acids: CASSRLQVNTEAFF. CDR3 coding DNA: TGTGCCAGCAGTCGTCTACAGGTCAACACTGAAGCTTTCTTT. The full variable domain, its missing parts supplied by reference TRBV28 and TRBJ1-1, is DVKVTQSSRYLVKRTGEKVFLECVQDMDHENMFWYRQDPGLGLRLIYFSYDVKMKEKGDIPEGYSVSREKKERFSLILESASTNQTSMYLCASSRLQVNTEAFFGQGTRLTVV.

The V and J genes are TRBV7-3 and TRBJ2-1; D is uncertain. Germline V gene sequence: CDR1 SGHTA, CDR2 FQGTGA. This CDR3 comprises 14 residues. V gave up 5 bases and J gave up 9 bases, with 17 bases separating them. The CDR3, as DNA: TGTGCCAGCAGCGAGACCTCTAGTCTCGGTGAGCAGTTCTTC. Amino acids: CASSETSSLGEQFF.

This chain links TRBV5-6 with TRBJ1-5, with 7 bases aligning to TRBD1. Looked up from germline, CDR1 is SGHDT and CDR2 is YYEEEE. J gave up 9 bases and V 1 base, and 7 bases lay outside the gene matches. The CDR3 totals 14 residues. CDR3 DNA sequence: TGTGCCAGCAGCTTGTTTGGACAGGTAGGGCCCCAGCATTTT. It is translated as CASSLFGQVGPQHF.

The chain recombines TRBV5-4 with TRBJ2-1; possibly TRBD2 for D (5 bases). Germline values: CDR1 SGHNT, CDR2 YYREEE (reference sequence). This CDR3 contains 14 residues. Trimming removed 0 bases from V and 8 bases from J, with 12 bases in between. CDR3 nucleotide sequence: TGTGCCAGCAGCTTGGGGCTCCCCGGGGATGAGCAGTTCTTC. Protein: CASSLGLPGDEQFF.

The chain has TRBV28 and TRBJ2-7; D is perhaps TRBD1 (5 bases). Per germline, CDR1 MDHEN and CDR2 SYDVKM. Deletions cut 4 bases from V and 1 base from J, with 8 bases between. The CDR3 is made up of 13 amino acids. For the CDR3, the DNA is TGTGCCAGCAGTTATCAGGGTTCCTACGAGCAGTACTTC. Translated: CASSYQGSYEQYF. The variable domain in full, completed from reference TRBV28 and TRBJ2-7, reads DVKVTQSSRYLVKRTGEKVFLECVQDMDHENMFWYRQDPGLGLRLIYFSYDVKMKEKGDIPEGYSVSREKKERFSLILESASTNQTSMYLCASSYQGSYEQYFGPGTRLTVT.

This chain joins TRBV27 and TRBJ1-1; D may be TRBD1 (6 bases). Germline CDR1 and CDR2: MNHEY and SMNVEV (reference sequence). The CDR3 runs 18 residues. The V end was cut by 3 bases, the J end by 5 bases, with 25 bases between. The CDR3 is CASSLNPRLRGQMTEAFF. The CDR3 DNA is TGTGCCAGCAGTTTGAACCCCCGTTTGAGAGGACAGATGACTGAAGCTTTCTTT.

This clone was observed a few times. The J gene is TRBJ2-1, the V gene TRBV19; TRBD1 is a possible D gene (6 bases). There are 17 residues in the CDR3. V was cut by 0 bases and J by 0 bases, with 12 bases left in between. CDR1 LNHDA and CDR2 SQIVND come from the germline V gene (reference sequence). CDR3 DNA sequence: TGTGCCAGTAGTATAGATTCGGGACACCTCTCCTACAATGAGCAGTTCTTC. This encodes CASSIDSGHLSYNEQFF.

This clone was seen only a few times. The rearrangement links TRBV29-1 to TRBJ2-6, with no clear D. Deletions cut 6 bases from V and 4 bases from J, with 13 bases between. The length of the CDR3 is 14 residues. The germline gives CDR1 SQVTM, CDR2 ANQGSEA. The CDR3 DNA reads TGCAGCGTGTACGAAGGTGCCGGGGCCAACGTCCTGACTTTC. As protein: CSVYEGAGANVLTF.

CDR3 coding DNA: TGTGCCAGCAGCCAAGGGACCACTAGCGACCAAGAGACCCAGTACTTC. It encodes CASSQGTTSDQETQYF. The rearrangement links TRBV14 to TRBJ2-5, with 7 bases identical to TRBD2. The V segment lost 1 base and the J segment 0 bases; nucleotides outside the gene matches: 5. This CDR3 comprises 16 residues. The germline gives CDR1 SGHDN, CDR2 FVKESK.

V is TRBV7-9 and J is TRBJ1-5; TRBD1 aligns across 10 bases. This CDR3 comprises 15 residues. Looked up from germline, CDR1 is SEHNR and CDR2 is FQNEAQ (reference sequence). Losses at the gene ends were 5 bases for V and 2 bases for J; bases not matched to a gene: 3. CDR3 residues: CASSDGQGGNQPQHF. CDR3 bases: TGTGCCAGCAGCGACGGACAGGGGGGCAATCAGCCCCAGCATTTT.

This chain uses TRBV10-2 with TRBJ1-5; 10 bases are a match to TRBD1. Germline V gene sequence: CDR1 WSHSY, CDR2 SAAADI. The ends lost 1 base at V and 8 bases at J; junction bases unmatched: 8. This CDR3 has 16 residues. CDR3 nucleotides: TGCGCCAGCAGTGAGTGGATGGGGACAGGGGATAAGCCCCAGCATTTT. Amino acid sequence: CASSEWMGTGDKPQHF.

The chain employs TRBV7-8 and TRBJ1-5; 7 nucleotides match TRBD1. The V gene's germline CDR1 is SGHVS and CDR2 FQNEAQ. Trimming took 5 bases from V and 7 from J; bases not matched to a gene: 8. This CDR3 contains 14 residues. The CDR3 nucleotides read TGTGCCAGCAGCCCCCGACAGGGCGGGCAGCCCCAGCATTTT. It codes for CASSPRQGGQPQHF.

The chain carries TRBV11-2 and TRBJ2-7; TRBD2 might be the D (5 bases). V lost 5 bases and J 2 bases, leaving 13 bases between the germline ends. The CDR3 is made up of 14 amino acids. CDR1 is SGHAT and CDR2 is FQNNGV in the germline V gene. The CDR3 loop is CASSTLTRPYEQYF. The CDR3 DNA follows: TGTGCCAGCAGCACATTAACTAGACCCTACGAGCAGTACTTC.

The rearrangement joins TRBV30 to TRBJ1-3; maybe TRBD1 (5 bases). This CDR3 comprises 12 residues. From germline, CDR1 is GTSNPN and CDR2 SVGIG (reference sequence). Trimming took 2 bases from V and 10 from J, leaving 12 bases between them. CDR3 loop: CAWSSQGVTIYF. DNA for the CDR3: TGTGCCTGGAGTAGTCAGGGAGTAACCATATATTTT.

This chain connects TRBV5-6 to TRBJ1-4, with D possibly being TRBD1 (6 bases). In germline, CDR1 is SGHDT, CDR2 YYEEEE. Trimming removed 2 bases from V and 7 bases from J, with 9 bases in between. The CDR3 spans 13 residues. The CDR3 is CASSLQGGEKLFF. DNA of the CDR3: TGTGCCAGCAGCTTACAGGGTGGTGAAAAACTGTTTTTT.

The rearrangement uses TRBV2 and TRBJ2-7, with 15 positions matching TRBD2. CDR3 length: 14 residues. V lost 4 bases, J lost 7 bases, and 2 bases stayed unmatched. The germline gives CDR1 SNHLY, CDR2 FYNNEI. The DNA for the CDR3 is TGTGCCAGCAGTGCGGGACTAGCGGGGGGAGAGCAGTACTTC. Encoded protein: CASSAGLAGGEQYF.

This chain links TRBV7-2 with TRBJ1-1, with D possibly matching TRBD1 (5 bases). With 4 bases removed from V and 11 bases from J, the gap between germline ends came to 14 bases. There are 12 residues in the CDR3. The germline CDR1 and CDR2 sequences are SGHTA and FQGNSA. The CDR3 loop reads CASSYSGTTAFF. The CDR3 region has the DNA TGTGCCAGCAGCTATTCCGGGACTACGGCTTTCTTT.

The V call is TRBV6-4, the J call TRBJ2-3; D remains unclear. Germline CDR1 is MRHNA and CDR2 is SNTAGT. The CDR3 spans 14 residues. V was pared by 2 bases and J by 1 base, with 7 bases between. DNA for the CDR3: TGTGCCAGCAGTGACGTCTACGGCACAGATACGCAGTATTTT. Its protein is CASSDVYGTDTQYF.

This chain links TRBV30 with TRBJ2-2; D ambiguous. CDR3 size: 13 residues. Germline loops: CDR1 GTSNPN, CDR2 SVGIG (reference sequence). The germline V and J ends were trimmed by 4 bases and 2 bases, with 8 bases remaining between them. CDR3 loop: CAWKDGNTGELFF. The CDR3 DNA follows: TGTGCCTGGAAGGATGGAAACACCGGGGAGCTGTTTTTT.

The chain couples TRBV9 to TRBJ2-2, with 9 nucleotides matching TRBD1. The germline V gene has CDR1 SGDLS and CDR2 YYNGEE. This CDR3 has 17 amino acids. V lost 3 bases and J lost 1; bases outside the gene matches: 7. As DNA, the CDR3 is TGTGCCAGCAGCGGTAAACCGGGACAGGGGAACACCGGGGAGCTGTTTTTT. Its protein product is CASSGKPGQGNTGELFF.

This chain connects TRBV11-2 to TRBJ2-3, with 7 nucleotides matching TRBD1. CDR3 size: 16 residues. Unmatched junction bases numbered 6, after V lost 2 bases and J lost 1 base. Germline lookup yields CDR1 SGHAT and CDR2 FQNNGV. DNA for the CDR3: TGTGCCAGCAGCTTAAACAGGGGAGTGGGCACAGATACGCAGTATTTT. Translation: CASSLNRGVGTDTQYF.

This chain links TRBV4-2 with TRBJ2-4, with 16 bases identical to TRBD2. This CDR3 contains 18 residues. With V trimmed by 4 bases and J by 4 bases, 7 bases remained unmatched. The germline CDR1 and CDR2 sequences are LGHNA and YNFKEQ. In DNA, the CDR3 is TGTGCCAGCAGCCCGAAGCCGGGACTAGCGGGAGGGAAAAACATTCAGTACTTC. Translating gives CASSPKPGLAGGKNIQYF.

The V gene is TRBV19, the J gene TRBJ2-5, with D unresolved. The germline V and J ends were trimmed by 4 bases and 4 bases, with 10 bases remaining between them. The CDR3 has 13 amino acids. The germline CDR1 and CDR2 sequences are LNHDA and SQIVND (reference sequence). CDR3: CASSRLWGETQYF. The CDR3 DNA sequence: TGTGCCAGTAGTAGACTTTGGGGAGAGACCCAGTACTTC.